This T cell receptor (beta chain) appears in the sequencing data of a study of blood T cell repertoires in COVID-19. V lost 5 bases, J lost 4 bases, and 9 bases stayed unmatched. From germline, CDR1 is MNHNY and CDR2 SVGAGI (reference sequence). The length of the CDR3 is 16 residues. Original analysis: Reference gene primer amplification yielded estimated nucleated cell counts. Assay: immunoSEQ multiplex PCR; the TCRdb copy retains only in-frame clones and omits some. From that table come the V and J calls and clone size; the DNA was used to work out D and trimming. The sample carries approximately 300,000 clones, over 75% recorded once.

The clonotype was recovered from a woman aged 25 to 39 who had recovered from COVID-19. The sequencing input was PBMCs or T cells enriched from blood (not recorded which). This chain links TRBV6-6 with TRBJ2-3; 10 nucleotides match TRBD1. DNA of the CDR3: TGTGCCAGCAGTAACCAGGACAGGGGGTTTCCAGATACGCAGTATTTT. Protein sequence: CASSNQDRGFPDTQYF.